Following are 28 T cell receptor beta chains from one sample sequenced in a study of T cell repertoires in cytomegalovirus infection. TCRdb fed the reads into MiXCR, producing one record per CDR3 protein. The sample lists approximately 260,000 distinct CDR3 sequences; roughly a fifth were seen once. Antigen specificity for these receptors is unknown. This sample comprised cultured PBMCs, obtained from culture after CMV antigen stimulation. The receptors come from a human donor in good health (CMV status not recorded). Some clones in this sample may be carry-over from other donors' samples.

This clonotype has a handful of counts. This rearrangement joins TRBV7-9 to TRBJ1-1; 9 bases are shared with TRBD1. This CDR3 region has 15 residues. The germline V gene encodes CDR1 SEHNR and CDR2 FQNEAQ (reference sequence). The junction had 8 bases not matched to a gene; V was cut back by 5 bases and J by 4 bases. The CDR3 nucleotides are TGTGCCAGCAGCCCTACGGACAGGGGATCCACTGAAGCTTTCTTT. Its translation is CASSPTDRGSTEAFF.

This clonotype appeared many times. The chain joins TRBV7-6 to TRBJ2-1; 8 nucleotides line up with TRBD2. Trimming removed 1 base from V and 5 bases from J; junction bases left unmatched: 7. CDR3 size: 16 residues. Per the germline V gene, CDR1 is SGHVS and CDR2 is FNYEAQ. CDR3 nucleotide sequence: TGTGCCAGCAGCTTAGGAGCGGGAGAACTACACAATGAGCAGTTCTTC. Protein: CASSLGAGELHNEQFF. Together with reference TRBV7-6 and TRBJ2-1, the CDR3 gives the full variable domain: GAGVSQSPRYKVTKRGQDVALRCDPISGHVSLYWYRQALGQGPEFLTYFNYEAQQDKSGLPNDRFSAERPEGSISTLTIQRTEQRDSAMYRCASSLGAGELHNEQFFGPGTRLTVL.

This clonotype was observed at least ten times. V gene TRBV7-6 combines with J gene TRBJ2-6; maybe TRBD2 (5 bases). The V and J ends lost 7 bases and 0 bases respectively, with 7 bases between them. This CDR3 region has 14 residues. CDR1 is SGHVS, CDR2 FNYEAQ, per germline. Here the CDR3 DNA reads TGTGCCAGCACCGCGGGCTCTGGGGCCAACGTCCTGACTTTC. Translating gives CASTAGSGANVLTF. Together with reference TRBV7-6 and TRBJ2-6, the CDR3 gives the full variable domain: GAGVSQSPRYKVTKRGQDVALRCDPISGHVSLYWYRQALGQGPEFLTYFNYEAQQDKSGLPNDRFSAERPEGSISTLTIQRTEQRDSAMYRCASTAGSGANVLTFGAGSRLTVL.

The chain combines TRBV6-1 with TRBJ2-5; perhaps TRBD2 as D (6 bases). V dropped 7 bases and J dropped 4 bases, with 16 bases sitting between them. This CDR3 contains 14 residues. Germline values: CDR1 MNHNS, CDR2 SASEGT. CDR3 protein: CASTGQGGRETQYF. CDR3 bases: TGTGCCAGCACGGGGCAGGGAGGACGAGAGACCCAGTACTTC.

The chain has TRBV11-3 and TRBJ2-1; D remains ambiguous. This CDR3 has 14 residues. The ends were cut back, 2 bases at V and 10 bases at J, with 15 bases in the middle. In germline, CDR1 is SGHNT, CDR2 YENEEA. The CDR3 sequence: CASSLKTTGSEQFF. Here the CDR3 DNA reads TGTGCCAGCAGCTTAAAGACCACTGGATCGGAGCAGTTCTTC.

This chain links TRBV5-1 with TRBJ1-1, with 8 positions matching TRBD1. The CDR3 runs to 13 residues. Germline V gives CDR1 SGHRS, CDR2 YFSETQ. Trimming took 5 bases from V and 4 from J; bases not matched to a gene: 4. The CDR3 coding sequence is TGCGCCAGCAGGGTACAGGGGGGCACTGAAGCTTTCTTT. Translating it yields CASRVQGGTEAFF.

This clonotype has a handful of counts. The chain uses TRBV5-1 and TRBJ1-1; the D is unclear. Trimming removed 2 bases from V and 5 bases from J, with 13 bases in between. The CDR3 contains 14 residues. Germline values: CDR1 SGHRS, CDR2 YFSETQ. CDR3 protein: CASSFAVGQTEAFF. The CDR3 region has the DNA TGCGCCAGCAGCTTTGCGGTAGGGCAGACTGAAGCTTTCTTT.

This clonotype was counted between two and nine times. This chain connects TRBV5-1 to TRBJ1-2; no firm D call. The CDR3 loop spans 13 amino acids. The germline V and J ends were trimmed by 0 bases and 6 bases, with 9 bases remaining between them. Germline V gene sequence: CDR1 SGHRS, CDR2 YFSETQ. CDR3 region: CASSLGGGDGYTF. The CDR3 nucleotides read TGCGCCAGCAGCTTGGGGGGAGGTGATGGCTACACCTTC.

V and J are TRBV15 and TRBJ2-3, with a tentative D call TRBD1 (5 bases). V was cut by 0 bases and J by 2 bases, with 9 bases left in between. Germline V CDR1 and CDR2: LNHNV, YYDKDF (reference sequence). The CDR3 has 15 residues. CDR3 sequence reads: CATSREQGNTDTQYF. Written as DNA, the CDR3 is TGTGCCACCAGCAGAGAGCAGGGAAACACAGATACGCAGTATTTT.

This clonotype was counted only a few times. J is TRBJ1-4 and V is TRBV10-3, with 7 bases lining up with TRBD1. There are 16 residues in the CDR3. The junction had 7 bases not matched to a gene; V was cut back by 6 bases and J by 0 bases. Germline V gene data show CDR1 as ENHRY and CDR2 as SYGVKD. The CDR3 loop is CAISTGTETTNEKLFF. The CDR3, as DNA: TGTGCCATCAGCACCGGGACAGAAACAACTAATGAAAAACTGTTTTTT.

CDR3 in DNA: TGTGCCAGCAGTTACCGGGCGAACTATGGCTACACCTTC. It yields the protein CASSYRANYGYTF. The V gene is TRBV12-3 or TRBV12-4, the J gene TRBJ1-2; D uncertain. The CDR3 has 13 residues. Trimming took off 4 bases at V and 2 bases at J, with 8 bases between the two ends.

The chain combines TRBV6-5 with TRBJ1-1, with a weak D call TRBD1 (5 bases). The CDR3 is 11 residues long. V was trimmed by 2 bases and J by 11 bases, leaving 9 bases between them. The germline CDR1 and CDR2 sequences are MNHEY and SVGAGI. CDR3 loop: CASSYGEGAFF. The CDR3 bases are TGTGCCAGCAGTTACGGAGAGGGGGCTTTCTTT.

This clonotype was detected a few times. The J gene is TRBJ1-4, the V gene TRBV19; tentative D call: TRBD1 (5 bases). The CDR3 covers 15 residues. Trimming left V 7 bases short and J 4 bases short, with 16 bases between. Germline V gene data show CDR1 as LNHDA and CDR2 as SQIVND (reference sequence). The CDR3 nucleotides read TGTGCCAGTAACTTCGTGGGGCAAGGTAATGAAAAACTGTTTTTT. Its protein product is CASNFVGQGNEKLFF.

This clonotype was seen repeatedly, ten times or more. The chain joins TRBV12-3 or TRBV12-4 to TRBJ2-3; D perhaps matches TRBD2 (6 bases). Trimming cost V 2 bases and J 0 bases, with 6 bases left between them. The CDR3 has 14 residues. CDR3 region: CASSLLASTDTQYF. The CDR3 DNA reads TGTGCCAGCAGTTTACTAGCGAGCACAGATACGCAGTATTTT.

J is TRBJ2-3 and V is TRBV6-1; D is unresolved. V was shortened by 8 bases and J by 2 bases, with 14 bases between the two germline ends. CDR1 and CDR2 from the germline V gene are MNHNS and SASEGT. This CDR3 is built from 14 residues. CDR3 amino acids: CASGKYVYTDTQYF. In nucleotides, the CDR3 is TGTGCCAGCGGGAAATACGTTTACACAGATACGCAGTATTTT.

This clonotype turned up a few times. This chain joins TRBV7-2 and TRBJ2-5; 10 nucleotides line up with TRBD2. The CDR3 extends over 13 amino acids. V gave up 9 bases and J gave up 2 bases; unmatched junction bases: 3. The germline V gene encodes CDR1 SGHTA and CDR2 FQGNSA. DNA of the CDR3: TGTGCCAGTGGTAGCGGGAGGCAAGAGACCCAGTACTTC. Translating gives CASGSGRQETQYF. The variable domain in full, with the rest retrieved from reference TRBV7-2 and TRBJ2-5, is GAGVSQSPSNKVTEKGKDVELRCDPISGHTALYWYRQSLGQGLEFLIYFQGNSAPDKSGLPSDRFSAERTGGSVSTLTIQRTQQEDSAVYLCASGSGRQETQYFGPGTRLLVL.

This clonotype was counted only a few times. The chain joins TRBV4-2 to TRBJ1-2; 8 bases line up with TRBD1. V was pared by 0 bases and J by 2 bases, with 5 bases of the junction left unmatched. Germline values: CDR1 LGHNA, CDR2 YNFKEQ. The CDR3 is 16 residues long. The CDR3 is CASSQEDRGVNYGYTF. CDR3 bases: TGTGCCAGCAGCCAAGAAGACAGGGGTGTAAACTATGGCTACACCTTC.

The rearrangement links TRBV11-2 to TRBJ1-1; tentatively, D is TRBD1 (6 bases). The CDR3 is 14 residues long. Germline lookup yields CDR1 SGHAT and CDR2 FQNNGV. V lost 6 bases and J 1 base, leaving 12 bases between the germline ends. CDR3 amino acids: CASRGAGPNTEAFF. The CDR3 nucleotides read TGTGCCAGCAGGGGGGCAGGCCCGAACACTGAAGCTTTCTTT. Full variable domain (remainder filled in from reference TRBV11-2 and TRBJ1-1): EAGVAQSPRYKIIEKRQSVAFWCNPISGHATLYWYQQILGQGPKLLIQFQNNGVVDDSQLPKDRFSAERLKGVDSTLKIQPAKLEDSAVYLCASRGAGPNTEAFFGQGTRLTVV.

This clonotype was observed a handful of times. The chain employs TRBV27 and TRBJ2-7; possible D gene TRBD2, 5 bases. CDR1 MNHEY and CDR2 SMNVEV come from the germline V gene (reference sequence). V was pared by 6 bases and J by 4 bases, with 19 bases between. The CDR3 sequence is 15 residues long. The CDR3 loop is CASSISRNGLYEQYF. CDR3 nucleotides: TGTGCCAGCAGCATCAGCAGAAACGGACTTTACGAGCAGTACTTC.

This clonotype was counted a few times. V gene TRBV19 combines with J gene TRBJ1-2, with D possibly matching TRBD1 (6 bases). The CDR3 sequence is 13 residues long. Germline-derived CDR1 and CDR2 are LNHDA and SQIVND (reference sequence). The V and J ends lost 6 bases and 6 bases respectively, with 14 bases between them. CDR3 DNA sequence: TGTGCCAGTAGACTGGACAGCGCGGATGGCTACACCTTC. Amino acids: CASRLDSADGYTF.

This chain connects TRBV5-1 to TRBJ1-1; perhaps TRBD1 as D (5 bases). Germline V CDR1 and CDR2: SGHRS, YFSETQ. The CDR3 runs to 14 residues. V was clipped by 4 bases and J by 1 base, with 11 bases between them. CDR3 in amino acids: CASSSGHQNTEAFF. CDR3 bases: TGCGCCAGCAGCAGTGGACACCAGAACACTGAAGCTTTCTTT.

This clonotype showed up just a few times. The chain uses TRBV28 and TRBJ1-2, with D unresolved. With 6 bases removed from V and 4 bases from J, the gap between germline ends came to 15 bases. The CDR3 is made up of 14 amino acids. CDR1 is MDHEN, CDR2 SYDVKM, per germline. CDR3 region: CASSPDFQSYGYTF. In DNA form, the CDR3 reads TGTGCCAGCAGCCCTGACTTCCAATCCTATGGCTACACCTTC.

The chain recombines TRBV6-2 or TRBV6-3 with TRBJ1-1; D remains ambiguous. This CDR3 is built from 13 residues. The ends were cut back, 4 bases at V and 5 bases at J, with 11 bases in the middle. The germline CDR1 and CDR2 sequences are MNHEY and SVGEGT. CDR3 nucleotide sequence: TGTGCCAGCAGTTTCGGGGTCGGGACTGAAGCTTTCTTT. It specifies CASSFGVGTEAFF.

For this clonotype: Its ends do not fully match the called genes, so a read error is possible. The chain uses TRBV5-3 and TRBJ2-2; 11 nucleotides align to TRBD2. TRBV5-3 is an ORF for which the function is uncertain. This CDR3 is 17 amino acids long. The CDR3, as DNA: TGTGCCAGCAGCTCCCCTCCTAGCGGGAGGACCACCGGGGAGCTGTTTTTT. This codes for CASSSPPSGRTTGELFF.

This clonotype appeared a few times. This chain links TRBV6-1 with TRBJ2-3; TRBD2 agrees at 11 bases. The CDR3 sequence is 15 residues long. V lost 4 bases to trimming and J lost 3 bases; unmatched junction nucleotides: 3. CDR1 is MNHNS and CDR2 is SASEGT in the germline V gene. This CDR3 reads CASSVLAGGTDTQYF. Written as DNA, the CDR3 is TGTGCCAGCAGTGTTCTAGCGGGAGGAACAGATACGCAGTATTTT.

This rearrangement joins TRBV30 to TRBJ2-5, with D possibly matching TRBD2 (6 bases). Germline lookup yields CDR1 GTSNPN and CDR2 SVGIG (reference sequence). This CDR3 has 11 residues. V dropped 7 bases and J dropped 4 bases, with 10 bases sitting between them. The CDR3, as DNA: TGTGCCTTCCGAGCGGGAGAGACCCAGTACTTC. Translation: CAFRAGETQYF.

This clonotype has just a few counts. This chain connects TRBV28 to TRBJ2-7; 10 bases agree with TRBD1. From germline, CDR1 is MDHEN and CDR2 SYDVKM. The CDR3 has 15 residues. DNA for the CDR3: TGTGCCAGCACCGACAGGGGGCTTTCCCCCCTATCCTCGGACGTC. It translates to CASTDRGLSPLSSDV.

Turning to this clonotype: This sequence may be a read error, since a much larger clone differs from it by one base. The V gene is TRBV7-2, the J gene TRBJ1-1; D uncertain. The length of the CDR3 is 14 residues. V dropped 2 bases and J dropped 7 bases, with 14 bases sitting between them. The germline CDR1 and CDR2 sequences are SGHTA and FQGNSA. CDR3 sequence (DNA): TGTGCCAGCAGCTTATTGGGCTACCTACGTGAAGCTTTCTTT. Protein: CASSLLGYLREAFF.